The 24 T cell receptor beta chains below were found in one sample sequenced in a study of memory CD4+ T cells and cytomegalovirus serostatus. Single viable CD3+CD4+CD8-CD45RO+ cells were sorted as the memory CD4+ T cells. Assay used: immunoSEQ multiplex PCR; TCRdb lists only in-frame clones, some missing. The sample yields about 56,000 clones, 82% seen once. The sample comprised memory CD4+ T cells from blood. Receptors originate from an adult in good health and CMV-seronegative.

The chain's CDR3 is CASSPGGPLQETQYF. The CDR3 DNA is TGTGCCAGCAGCCCAGGAGGACCTCTACAAGAGACCCAGTACTTC. This chain joins TRBV11-2 and TRBJ2-5; the D gene is possibly TRBD2 (5 bases). This CDR3 comprises 15 residues. Germline-derived CDR1 and CDR2 are SGHAT and FQNNGV. V lost 5 bases, J lost 2 bases, and 15 bases lay in between.

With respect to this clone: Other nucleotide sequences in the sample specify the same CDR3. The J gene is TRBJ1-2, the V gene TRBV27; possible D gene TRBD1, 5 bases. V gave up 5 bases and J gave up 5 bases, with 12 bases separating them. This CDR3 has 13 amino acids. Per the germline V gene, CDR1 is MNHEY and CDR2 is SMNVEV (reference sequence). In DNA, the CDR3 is TGTGCCAGCAGTCCCGACAGTGAATATGGCTACACCTTC. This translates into CASSPDSEYGYTF.

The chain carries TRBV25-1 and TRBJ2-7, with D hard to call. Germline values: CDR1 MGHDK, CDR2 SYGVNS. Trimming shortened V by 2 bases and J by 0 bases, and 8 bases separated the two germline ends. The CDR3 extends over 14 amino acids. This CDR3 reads CASSEQVNSYEQYF. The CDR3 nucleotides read TGTGCCAGCAGTGAACAGGTAAACTCCTACGAGCAGTACTTC.

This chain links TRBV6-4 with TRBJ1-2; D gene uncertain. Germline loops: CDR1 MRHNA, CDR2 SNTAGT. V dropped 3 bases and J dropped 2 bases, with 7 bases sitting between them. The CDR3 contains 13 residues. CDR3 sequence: CASSESGNYGYTF. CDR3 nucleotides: TGTGCCAGCAGTGAGTCAGGCAACTATGGCTACACCTTC.

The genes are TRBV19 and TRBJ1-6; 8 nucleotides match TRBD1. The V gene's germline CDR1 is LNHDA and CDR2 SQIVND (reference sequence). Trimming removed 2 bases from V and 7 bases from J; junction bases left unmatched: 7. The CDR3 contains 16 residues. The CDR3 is CASSISNRGENSPLHF. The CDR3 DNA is TGTGCCAGTAGTATATCGAACAGGGGGGAAAATTCACCCCTCCACTTT.

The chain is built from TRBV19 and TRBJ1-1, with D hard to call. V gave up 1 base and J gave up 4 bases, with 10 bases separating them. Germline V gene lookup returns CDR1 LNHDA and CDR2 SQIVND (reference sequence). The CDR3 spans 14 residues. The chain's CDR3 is CASSIARLGTEAFF. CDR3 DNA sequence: TGTGCCAGTAGTATAGCAAGGTTGGGCACTGAAGCTTTCTTT.

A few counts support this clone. The CDR3 DNA sequence: TGTGCCATCAGTGCCGGGACAGAGGTGTCTGCTTTCTTT. It yields the protein CAISAGTEVSAFF. The chain carries TRBV10-3 and TRBJ1-1, with 7 bases lining up with TRBD1. Germline V gives CDR1 ENHRY, CDR2 SYGVKD. The CDR3 length is 13 residues. V was clipped by 4 bases and J by 11 bases; unmatched bases: 10.

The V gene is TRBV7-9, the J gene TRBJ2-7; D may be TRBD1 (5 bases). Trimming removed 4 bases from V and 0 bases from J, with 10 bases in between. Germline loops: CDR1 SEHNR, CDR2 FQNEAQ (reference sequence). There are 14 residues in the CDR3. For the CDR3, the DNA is TGTGCCAGCAGCTCGAGACAGAGCTCCTACGAGCAGTACTTC. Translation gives CASSSRQSSYEQYF. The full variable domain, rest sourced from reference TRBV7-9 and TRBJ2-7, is DTGVSQNPRHKITKRGQNVTFRCDPISEHNRLYWYRQTLGQGPEFLTYFQNEAQLEKSRLLSDRFSAERPKGSFSTLEIQRTEQGDSAMYLCASSSRQSSYEQYFGPGTRLTVT.

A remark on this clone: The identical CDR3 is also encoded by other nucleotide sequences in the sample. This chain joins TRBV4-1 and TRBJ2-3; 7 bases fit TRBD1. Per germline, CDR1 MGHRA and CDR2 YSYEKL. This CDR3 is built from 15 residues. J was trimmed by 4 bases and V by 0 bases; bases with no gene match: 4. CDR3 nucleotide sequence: TGCGCCAGCAGCCAAGACCCAGGGGGACCAGATACGCAGTATTTT. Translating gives CASSQDPGGPDTQYF.

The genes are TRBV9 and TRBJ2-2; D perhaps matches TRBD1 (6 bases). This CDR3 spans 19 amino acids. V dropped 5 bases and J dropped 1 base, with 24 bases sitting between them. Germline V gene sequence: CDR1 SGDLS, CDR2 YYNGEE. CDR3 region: CASSPRRIGGIGNTGELFF. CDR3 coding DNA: TGTGCCAGCAGTCCCCGCCGGATTGGGGGCATAGGGAACACCGGGGAGCTGTTTTTT.

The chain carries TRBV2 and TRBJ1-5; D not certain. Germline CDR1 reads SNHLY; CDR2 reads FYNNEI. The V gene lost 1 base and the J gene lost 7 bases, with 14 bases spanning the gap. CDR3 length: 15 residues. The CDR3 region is CASSEETRAQQPQHF. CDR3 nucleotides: TGTGCCAGCAGTGAAGAAACCCGGGCGCAGCAGCCCCAGCATTTT.

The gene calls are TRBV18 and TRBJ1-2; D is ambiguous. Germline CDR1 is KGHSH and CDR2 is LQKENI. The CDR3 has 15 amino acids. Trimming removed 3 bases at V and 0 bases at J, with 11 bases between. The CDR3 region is CASSPQRVSNYGYTF. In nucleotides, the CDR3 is TGTGCCAGCTCACCCCAACGAGTCTCTAACTATGGCTACACCTTC.

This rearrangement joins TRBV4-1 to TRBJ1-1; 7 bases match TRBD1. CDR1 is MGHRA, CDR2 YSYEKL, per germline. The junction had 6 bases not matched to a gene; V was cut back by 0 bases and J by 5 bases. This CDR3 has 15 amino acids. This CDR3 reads CASSQEWRGRTEAFF. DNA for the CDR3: TGCGCCAGCAGCCAAGAGTGGAGGGGGCGGACTGAAGCTTTCTTT.

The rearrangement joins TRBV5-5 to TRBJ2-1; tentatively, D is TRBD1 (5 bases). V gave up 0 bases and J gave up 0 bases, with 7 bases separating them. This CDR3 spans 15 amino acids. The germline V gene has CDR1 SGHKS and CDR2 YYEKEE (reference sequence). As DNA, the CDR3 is TGTGCCAGCAGCTTGGGGCAGGGCTCCTACAATGAGCAGTTCTTC. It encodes CASSLGQGSYNEQFF.

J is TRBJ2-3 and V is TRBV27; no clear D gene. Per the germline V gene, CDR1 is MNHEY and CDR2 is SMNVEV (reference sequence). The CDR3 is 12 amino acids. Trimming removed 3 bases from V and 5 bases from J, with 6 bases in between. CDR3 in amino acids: CASSLEGDTQYF. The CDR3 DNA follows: TGTGCCAGCAGTTTGGAAGGAGATACGCAGTATTTT.

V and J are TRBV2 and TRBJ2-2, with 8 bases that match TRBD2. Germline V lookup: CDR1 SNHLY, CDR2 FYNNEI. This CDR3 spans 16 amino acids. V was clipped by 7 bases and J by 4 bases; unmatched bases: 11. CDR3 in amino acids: CASTSSGTRTTGELFF. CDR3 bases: TGTGCCAGCACCTCGTCCGGGACTAGAACCACCGGGGAGCTGTTTTTT.

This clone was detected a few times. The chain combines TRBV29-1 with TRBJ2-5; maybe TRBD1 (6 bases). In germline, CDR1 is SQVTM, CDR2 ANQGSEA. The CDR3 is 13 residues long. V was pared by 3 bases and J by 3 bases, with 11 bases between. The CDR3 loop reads CSVDQGTKETQYF. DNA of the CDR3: TGCAGCGTTGACCAGGGGACCAAAGAGACCCAGTACTTC.

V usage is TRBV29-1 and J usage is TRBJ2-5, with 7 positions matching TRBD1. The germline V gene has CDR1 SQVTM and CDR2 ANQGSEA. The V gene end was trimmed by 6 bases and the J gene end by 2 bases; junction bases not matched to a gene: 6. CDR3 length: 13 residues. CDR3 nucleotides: TGCAGCGTGAGGACAGGCAGGCAAGAGACCCAGTACTTC. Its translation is CSVRTGRQETQYF. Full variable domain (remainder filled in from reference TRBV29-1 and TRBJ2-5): SAVISQKPSRDICQRGTSLTIQCQVDSQVTMMFWYRQQPGQSLTLIATANQGSEATYESGFVIDKFPISRPNLTFSTLTVSNMSPEDSSIYLCSVRTGRQETQYFGPGTRLLVL.

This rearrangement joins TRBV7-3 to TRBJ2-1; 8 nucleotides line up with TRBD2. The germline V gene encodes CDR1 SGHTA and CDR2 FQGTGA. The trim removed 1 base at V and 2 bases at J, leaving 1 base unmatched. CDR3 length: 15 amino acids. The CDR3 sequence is CASSLSGGTYNEQFF. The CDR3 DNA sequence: TGTGCCAGCAGCTTAAGCGGGGGGACCTACAATGAGCAGTTCTTC.

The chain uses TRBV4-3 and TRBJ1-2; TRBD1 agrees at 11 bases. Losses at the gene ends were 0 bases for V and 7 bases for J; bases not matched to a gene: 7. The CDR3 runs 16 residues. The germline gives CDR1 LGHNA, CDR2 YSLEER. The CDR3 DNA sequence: TGCGCCAGCAGCCAAGACGTGGACAGGGGGCGGCGTGGCTACACCTTC. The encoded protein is CASSQDVDRGRRGYTF.

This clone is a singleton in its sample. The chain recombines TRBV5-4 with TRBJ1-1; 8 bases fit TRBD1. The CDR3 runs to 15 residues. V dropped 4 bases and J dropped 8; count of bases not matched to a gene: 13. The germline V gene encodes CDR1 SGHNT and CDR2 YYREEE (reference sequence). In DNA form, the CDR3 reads TGTGCCAGCAGCCCGTCGGGGAACAGGGGGGAAGAAGCTTTCTTT. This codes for CASSPSGNRGEEAFF.

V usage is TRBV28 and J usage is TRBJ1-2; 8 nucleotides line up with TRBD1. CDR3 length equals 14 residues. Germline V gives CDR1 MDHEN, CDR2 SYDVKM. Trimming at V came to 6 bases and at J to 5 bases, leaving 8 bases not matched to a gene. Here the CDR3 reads CASSLTGDRYGYTF. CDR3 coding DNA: TGTGCCAGCAGCCTGACCGGGGACAGGTATGGCTACACCTTC.

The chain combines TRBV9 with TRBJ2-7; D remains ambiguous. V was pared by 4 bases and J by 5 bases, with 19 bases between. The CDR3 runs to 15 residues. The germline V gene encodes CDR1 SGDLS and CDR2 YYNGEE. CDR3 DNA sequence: TGTGCCAGCAGCACCGCCGGGCAGGCAAGCCACGAGCAGTACTTC. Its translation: CASSTAGQASHEQYF.

The CDR3, as DNA: TGTGCCTGGAGTGGTTTAGATACGCAGTATTTT. It encodes CAWSGLDTQYF. The J gene is TRBJ2-3, the V gene TRBV30; D call uncertain. The CDR3 has 11 amino acids. CDR1 GTSNPN and CDR2 SVGIG come from the germline V gene (reference sequence). V was shortened by 1 base and J by 5 bases, with 4 bases between the two germline ends.